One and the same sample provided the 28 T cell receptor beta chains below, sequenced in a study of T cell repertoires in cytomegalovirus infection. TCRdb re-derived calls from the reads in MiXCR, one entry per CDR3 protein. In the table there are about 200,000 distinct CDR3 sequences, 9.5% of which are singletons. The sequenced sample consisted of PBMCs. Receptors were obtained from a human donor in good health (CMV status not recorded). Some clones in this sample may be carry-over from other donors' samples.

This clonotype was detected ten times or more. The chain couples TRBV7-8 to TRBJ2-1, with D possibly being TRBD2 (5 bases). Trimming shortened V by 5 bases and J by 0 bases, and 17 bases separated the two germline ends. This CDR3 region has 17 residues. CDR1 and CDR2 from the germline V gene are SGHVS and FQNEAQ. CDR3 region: CASSPLKSGSSYNEQFF. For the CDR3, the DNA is TGTGCCAGCAGCCCTCTTAAGTCGGGGAGCTCCTACAATGAGCAGTTCTTC.

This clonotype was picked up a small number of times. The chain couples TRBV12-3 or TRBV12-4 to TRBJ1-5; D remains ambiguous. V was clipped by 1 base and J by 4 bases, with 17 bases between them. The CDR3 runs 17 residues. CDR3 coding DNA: TGTGCCAGCAGTTTAGGCAGACCGCTACGAAAGAATCAGCCCCAGCATTTT. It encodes CASSLGRPLRKNQPQHF.

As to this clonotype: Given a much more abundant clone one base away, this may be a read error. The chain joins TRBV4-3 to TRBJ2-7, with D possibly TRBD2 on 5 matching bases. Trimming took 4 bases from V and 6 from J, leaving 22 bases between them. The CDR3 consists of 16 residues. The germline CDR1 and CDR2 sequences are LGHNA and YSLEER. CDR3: CASSPPRDYTASEQYF. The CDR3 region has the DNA TGCGCCAGCAGCCCCCCCCGAGACTACACCGCCTCCGAGCAGTACTTC.

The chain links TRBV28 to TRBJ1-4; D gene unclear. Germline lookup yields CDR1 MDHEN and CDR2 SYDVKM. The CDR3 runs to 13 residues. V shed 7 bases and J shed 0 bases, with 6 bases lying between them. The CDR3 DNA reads TGTGCCAGCACCCCATCAACTAATGAAAAACTGTTTTTT. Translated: CASTPSTNEKLFF.

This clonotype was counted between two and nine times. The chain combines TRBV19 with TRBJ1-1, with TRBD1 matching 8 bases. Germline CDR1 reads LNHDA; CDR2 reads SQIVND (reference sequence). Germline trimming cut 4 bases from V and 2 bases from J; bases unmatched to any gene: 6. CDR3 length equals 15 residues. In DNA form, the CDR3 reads TGTGCCAGTAGTAAGGGACAGGTACGCAACACTGAAGCTTTCTTT. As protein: CASSKGQVRNTEAFF.

CDR3 bases: TGTGCCAGTAGTATGATAGCGGGAGGGAGTTATGAGCAGTTCTTC. Translation: CASSMIAGGSYEQFF. This chain joins TRBV19 and TRBJ2-1; 11 nucleotides match TRBD2. This CDR3 spans 15 amino acids. CDR1 is LNHDA and CDR2 is SQIVND in the germline V gene (reference sequence). V shed 3 bases and J 8 bases; nucleotides not matched to a gene: 6.

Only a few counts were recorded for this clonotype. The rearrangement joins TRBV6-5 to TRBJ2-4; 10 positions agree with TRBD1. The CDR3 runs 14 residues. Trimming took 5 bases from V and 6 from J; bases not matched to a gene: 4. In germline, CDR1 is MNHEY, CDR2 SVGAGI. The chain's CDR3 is CASSPGQGINIQYF. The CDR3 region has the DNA TGTGCCAGCAGTCCGGGACAGGGGATAAACATTCAGTACTTC.

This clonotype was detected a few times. CDR3 nucleotides: TGTGCCAGCAGTTCTACACACTATGGCTACACCTTC. Amino acids: CASSSTHYGYTF. The genes are TRBV28 and TRBJ1-2, with D uncertain. Germline V gene sequence: CDR1 MDHEN, CDR2 SYDVKM. The CDR3 has 12 residues. V gave up 4 bases and J gave up 3 bases, with 6 bases separating them.

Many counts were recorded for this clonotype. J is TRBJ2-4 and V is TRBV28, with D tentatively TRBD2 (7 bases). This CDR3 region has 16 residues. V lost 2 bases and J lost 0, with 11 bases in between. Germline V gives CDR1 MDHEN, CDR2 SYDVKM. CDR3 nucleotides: TGTGCCAGCAGTTTAGCGGGGGCATCAGCCAAAAACATTCAGTACTTC. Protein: CASSLAGASAKNIQYF.

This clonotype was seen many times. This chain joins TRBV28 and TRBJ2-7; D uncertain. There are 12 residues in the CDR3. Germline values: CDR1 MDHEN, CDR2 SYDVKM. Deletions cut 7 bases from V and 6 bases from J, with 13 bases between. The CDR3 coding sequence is TGTGCCAGCATTGCCAGGTGGGGCGAGCAGTACTTC. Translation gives CASIARWGEQYF.

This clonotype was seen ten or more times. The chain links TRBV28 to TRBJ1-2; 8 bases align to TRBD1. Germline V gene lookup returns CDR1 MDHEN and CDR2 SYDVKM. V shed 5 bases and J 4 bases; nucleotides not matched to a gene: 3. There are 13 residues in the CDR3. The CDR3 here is CASSRTGRYGYTF. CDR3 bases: TGTGCCAGCAGTAGGACAGGGCGCTATGGCTACACCTTC.

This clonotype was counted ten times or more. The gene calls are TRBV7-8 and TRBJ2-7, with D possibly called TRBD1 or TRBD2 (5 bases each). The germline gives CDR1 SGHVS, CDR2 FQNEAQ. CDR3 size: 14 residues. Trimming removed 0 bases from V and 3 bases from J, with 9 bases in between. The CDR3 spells CASSLAPGSYEQYF. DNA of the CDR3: TGTGCCAGCAGCTTAGCGCCAGGGAGCTACGAGCAGTACTTC.

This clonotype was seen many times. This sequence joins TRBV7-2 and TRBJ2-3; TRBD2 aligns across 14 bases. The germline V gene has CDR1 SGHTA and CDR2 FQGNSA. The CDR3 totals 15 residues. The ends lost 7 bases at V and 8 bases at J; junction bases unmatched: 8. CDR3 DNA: TGTGCCAGCACCACGGGACTAGCGGGAGTAGGTACGCAGTATTTT. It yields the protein CASTTGLAGVGTQYF.

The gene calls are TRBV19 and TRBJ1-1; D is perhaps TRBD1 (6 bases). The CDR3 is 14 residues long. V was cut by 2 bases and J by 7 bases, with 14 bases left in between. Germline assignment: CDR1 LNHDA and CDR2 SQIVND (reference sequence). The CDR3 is CASSIQQGRDEAFF. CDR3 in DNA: TGTGCCAGTAGTATACAACAGGGAAGGGATGAAGCTTTCTTT.

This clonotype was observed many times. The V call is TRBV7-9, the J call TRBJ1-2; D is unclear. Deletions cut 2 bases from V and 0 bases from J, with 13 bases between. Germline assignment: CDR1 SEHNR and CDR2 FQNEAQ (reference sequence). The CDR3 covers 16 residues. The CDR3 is CASSLIMAQSNYGYTF. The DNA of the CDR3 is TGTGCCAGCAGCTTAATAATGGCTCAGTCTAACTATGGCTACACCTTC.

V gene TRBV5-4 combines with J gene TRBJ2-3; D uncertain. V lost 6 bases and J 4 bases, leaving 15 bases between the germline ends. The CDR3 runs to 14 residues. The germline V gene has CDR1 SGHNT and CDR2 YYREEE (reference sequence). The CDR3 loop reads CASTLGPGSDTQYF. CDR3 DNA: TGTGCCAGCACCCTAGGGCCTGGGTCAGATACGCAGTATTTT.

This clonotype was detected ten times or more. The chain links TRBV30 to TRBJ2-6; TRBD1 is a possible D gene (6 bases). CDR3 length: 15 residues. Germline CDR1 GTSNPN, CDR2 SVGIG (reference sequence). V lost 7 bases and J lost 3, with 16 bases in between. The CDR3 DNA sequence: TGTGCCTTCAGAGAACAGGGAGTTGGGGCCAACGTCCTGACTTTC. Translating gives CAFREQGVGANVLTF.

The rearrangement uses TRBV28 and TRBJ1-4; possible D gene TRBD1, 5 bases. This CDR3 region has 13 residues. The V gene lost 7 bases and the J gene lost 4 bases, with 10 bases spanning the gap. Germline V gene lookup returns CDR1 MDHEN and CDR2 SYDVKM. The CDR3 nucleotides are TGTGCCAGCAAGGGACGGTTTAATGAAAAACTGTTTTTT. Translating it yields CASKGRFNEKLFF.

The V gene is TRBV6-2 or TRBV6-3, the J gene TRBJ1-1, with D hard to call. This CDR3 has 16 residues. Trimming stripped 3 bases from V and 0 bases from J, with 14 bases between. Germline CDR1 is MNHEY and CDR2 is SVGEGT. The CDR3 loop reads CASSYVQSLLNTEAFF. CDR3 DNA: TGTGCCAGCAGTTATGTGCAGTCCTTACTGAACACTGAAGCTTTCTTT.

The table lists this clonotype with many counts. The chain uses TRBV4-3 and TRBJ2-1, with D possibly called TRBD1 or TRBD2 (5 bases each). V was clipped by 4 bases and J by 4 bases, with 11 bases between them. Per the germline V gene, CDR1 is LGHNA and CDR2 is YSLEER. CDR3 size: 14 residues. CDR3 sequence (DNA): TGCGCCAGCAGCCCCGCCTGGGGGTACAATGAGCAGTTCTTC. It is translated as CASSPAWGYNEQFF.

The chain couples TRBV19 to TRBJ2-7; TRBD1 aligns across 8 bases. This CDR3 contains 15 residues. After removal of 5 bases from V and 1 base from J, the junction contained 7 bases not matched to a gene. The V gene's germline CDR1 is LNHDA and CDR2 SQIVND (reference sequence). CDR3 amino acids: CASSVWGQESYEQYF. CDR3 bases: TGTGCCAGTAGTGTGTGGGGACAGGAGTCCTACGAGCAGTACTTC.

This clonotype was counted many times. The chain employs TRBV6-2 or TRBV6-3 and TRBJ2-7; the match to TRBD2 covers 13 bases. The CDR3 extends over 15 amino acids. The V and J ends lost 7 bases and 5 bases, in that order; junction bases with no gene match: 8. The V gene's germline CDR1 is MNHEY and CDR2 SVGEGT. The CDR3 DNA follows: TGTGCCAGCACCTGGCGGACTAGCGGGAGCAACGAGCAGTACTTC. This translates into CASTWRTSGSNEQYF.

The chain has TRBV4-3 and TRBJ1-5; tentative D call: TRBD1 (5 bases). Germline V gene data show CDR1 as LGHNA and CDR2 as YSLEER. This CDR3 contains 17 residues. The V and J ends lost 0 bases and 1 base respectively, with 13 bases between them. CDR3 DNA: TGCGCCAGCAGCCAAGACCCCCAGGGCGGGAGCAATCAGCCCCAGCATTTT. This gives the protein CASSQDPQGGSNQPQHF.

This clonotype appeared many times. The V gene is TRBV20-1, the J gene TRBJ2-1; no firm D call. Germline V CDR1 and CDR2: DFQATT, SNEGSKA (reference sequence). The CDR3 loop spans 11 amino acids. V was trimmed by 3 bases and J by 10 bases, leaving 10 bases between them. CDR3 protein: CSASAGREQFF. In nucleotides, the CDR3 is TGCAGTGCTAGCGCTGGGCGGGAGCAGTTCTTC.

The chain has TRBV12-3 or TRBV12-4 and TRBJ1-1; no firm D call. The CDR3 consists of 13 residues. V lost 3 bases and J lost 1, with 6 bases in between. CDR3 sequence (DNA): TGTGCCAGCAGTTTTCTTAGGAACACTGAAGCTTTCTTT. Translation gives CASSFLRNTEAFF.

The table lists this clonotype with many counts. The CDR3 reads CASSDRQGVGRTDTQYF. The DNA of the CDR3 is TGTGCCAGCAGCGATAGACAGGGGGTTGGGCGCACAGATACGCAGTATTTT. The chain carries TRBV6-4 and TRBJ2-3, with 9 bases that match TRBD1. CDR1 is MRHNA, CDR2 SNTAGT, per germline. CDR3 length: 17 residues. The V gene end was trimmed by 6 bases and the J gene end by 1 base; junction bases not matched to a gene: 11.

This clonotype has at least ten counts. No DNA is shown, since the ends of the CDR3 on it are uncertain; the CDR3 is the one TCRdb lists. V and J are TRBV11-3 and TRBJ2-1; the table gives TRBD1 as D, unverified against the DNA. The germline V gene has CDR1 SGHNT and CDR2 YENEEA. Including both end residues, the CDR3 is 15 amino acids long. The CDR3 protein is CASSPRFSGPGEQFF.

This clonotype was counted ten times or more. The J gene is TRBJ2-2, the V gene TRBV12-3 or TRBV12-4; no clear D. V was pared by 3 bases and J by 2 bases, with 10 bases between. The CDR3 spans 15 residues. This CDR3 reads CASSFRQTNTGELFF. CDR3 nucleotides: TGTGCCAGCAGTTTCCGGCAGACCAACACCGGGGAGCTGTTTTTT.